This T cell receptor beta chain was sequenced during a study of tumor-infiltrating lymphocytes in localized non-small cell lung cancer. About the study: Each patient gave resected tumor and non-adjacent uninvolved lung tissue.

Sequenced by immunoSEQ multiplex PCR; TCRdb stores in-frame clones only, minus some. The sample has about 4,800 clones; around 95% are singletons. What was sequenced was uninvolved lung tissue not adjacent to the tumor. This clonotype originated in a human donor with non-small cell lung cancer.

The CDR3 sequence: CASSPLSNQPQHF. The CDR3 DNA reads as TGTGCCAGCAGCCCCCTTAGCAATCAGCCCCAGCATTTT. The chain has TRBV5-5 and TRBJ1-5; no clear D gene. V was shortened by 4 bases and J by 0 bases, with 5 bases between the two germline ends. The CDR3 runs to 13 residues. Germline V gene sequence: CDR1 SGHKS, CDR2 YYEKEE (reference sequence).